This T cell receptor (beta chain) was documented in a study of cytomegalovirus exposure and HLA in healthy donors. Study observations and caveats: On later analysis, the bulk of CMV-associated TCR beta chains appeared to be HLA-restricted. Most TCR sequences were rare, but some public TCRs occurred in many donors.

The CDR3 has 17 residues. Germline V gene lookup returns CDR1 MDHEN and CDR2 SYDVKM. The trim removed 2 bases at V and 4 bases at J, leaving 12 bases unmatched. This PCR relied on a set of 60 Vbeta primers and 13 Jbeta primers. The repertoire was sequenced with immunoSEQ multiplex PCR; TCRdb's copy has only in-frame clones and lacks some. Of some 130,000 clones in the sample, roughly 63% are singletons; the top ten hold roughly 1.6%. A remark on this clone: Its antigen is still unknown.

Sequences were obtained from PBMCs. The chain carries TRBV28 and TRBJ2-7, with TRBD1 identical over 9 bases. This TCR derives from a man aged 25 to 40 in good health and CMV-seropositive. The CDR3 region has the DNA TGTGCCAGCAGTTTAGGGTTCTGGGACAGGGACAAATACGAGCAGTACTTC. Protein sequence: CASSLGFWDRDKYEQYF.